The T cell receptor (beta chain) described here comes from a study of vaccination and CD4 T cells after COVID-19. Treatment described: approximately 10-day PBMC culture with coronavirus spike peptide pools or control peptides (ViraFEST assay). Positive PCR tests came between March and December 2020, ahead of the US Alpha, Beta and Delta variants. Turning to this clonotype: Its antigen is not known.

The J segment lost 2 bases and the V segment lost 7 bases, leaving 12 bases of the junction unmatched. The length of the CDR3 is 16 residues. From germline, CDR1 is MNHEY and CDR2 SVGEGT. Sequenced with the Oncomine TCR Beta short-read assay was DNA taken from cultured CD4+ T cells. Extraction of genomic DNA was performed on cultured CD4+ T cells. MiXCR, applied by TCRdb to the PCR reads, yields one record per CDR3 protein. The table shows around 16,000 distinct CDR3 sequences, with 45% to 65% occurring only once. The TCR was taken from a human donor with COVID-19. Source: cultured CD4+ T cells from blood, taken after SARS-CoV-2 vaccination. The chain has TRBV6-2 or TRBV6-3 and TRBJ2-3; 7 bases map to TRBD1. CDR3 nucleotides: TGTGCCAGCAATCCACGGAGAGGGGGCTTCACAGATACGCAGTATTTT. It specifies CASNPRRGGFTDTQYF.